Shown below are 24 T cell receptor beta chains from a single sample sequenced in a study of blood T cell repertoires in COVID-19 (dated by TCRdb to the early 2020s). Libraries were built with the immunoSEQ multiplex PCR assay. Entries here come from immuneACCESS through TCRdb and include only in-frame sequences with V and J called. Some clones fail to appear in such tables; in the studies checked, an unresolved V gene covers under half of the shortfall, and the cause of the remainder is unknown. The sample profile shows 200,000 or so clones; roughly 80% of them were found once. 4.5% to 5.5% of the sample goes to the ten largest clones. Sequences were obtained from peripheral blood. These receptors were collected from a human donor in a cohort sampled during active COVID-19.

The chain joins TRBV27 to TRBJ1-1; 8 nucleotides align to TRBD1. CDR3 length equals 16 residues. Germline trimming cut 6 bases from V and 4 bases from J; bases unmatched to any gene: 13. Germline CDR1 reads MNHEY; CDR2 reads SMNVEV (reference sequence). The CDR3 spells CASRLTGDGRGTEAFF. CDR3 coding DNA: TGTGCCAGCAGGTTGACAGGGGATGGGAGAGGCACTGAAGCTTTCTTT.

The chain combines TRBV5-6 with TRBJ2-1, with 9 bases that match TRBD2. CDR1 is SGHDT, CDR2 YYEEEE, per germline. The CDR3 has 15 residues. The ends lost 4 bases at V and 5 bases at J; junction bases unmatched: 7. The CDR3 bases are TGTGCCAGCAGCGCCGGACTAGCGTGGAACAATGAGCAGTTCTTC. Amino acids: CASSAGLAWNNEQFF. The full variable domain, its missing parts supplied by reference TRBV5-6 and TRBJ2-1, is DAGVTQSPTHLIKTRGQQVTLRCSPKSGHDTVSWYQQALGQGPQFIFQYYEEEERQRGNFPDRFSGHQFPNYSSELNVNALLLGDSALYLCASSAGLAWNNEQFFGPGTRLTVL.

The DNA of the CDR3 is TGTGCCAGCAGCTTAGGTCAGGGGCTAAATAATGAAAAACTGTTTTTT. As protein: CASSLGQGLNNEKLFF. The chain recombines TRBV7-8 with TRBJ1-4, with D perhaps TRBD1 (6 bases). Trimming cost V 1 base and J 4 bases, with 13 bases left between them. Germline-derived CDR1 and CDR2 are SGHVS and FQNEAQ. The CDR3 runs 16 residues.

On this clone itself: At the DNA level, this CDR3 is encoded by other sequences in the same sample as well. V and J are TRBV9 and TRBJ2-2; 8 bases agree with TRBD1. Germline CDR1 is SGDLS and CDR2 is YYNGEE. The CDR3 is made up of 15 amino acids. The junction had 7 bases not matched to a gene; V was cut back by 4 bases and J by 5 bases. DNA for the CDR3: TGTGCCAGCAGCCTCGGACAGGGACGAACCGGGGAGCTGTTTTTT. This codes for CASSLGQGRTGELFF. Full variable domain (rest looked up from reference TRBV9 and TRBJ2-2): DSGVTQTPKHLITATGQRVTLRCSPRSGDLSVYWYQQSLDQGLQFLIQYYNGEERAKGNILERFSAQQFPDLHSELNLSSLELGDSALYFCASSLGQGRTGELFFGEGSRLTVL.

This chain uses TRBV6-5 with TRBJ2-3; the match to TRBD1 covers 10 bases. The length of the CDR3 is 15 residues. V lost 5 bases to trimming and J lost 1 base; unmatched junction nucleotides: 3. From germline, CDR1 is MNHEY and CDR2 SVGAGI. The CDR3 DNA follows: TGTGCCAGCAGTAAGACAGGGGGCGGCACAGATACGCAGTATTTT. Amino acids: CASSKTGGGTDTQYF.

V and J are TRBV5-1 and TRBJ1-2; D not resolved. Trimming left V 4 bases short and J 8 bases short, with 15 bases between. This CDR3 spans 13 amino acids. Germline CDR1 reads SGHRS; CDR2 reads YFSETQ. The CDR3 is CASSPVDEAGYTF. The CDR3 coding sequence is TGCGCCAGCAGCCCGGTAGATGAGGCCGGCTACACCTTC.

Remarks on this clone: This sample includes further DNA sequences coding for the same CDR3. V gene TRBV5-5 combines with J gene TRBJ2-7; D is unclear. Germline V lookup: CDR1 SGHKS, CDR2 YYEKEE (reference sequence). V lost 0 bases and J 4 bases, leaving 8 bases between the germline ends. The CDR3 extends over 13 amino acids. The CDR3 here is CASSLVAFYEQYF. CDR3 in DNA: TGTGCCAGCAGCTTGGTGGCTTTTTACGAGCAGTACTTC.

The rearrangement joins TRBV28 to TRBJ2-1; TRBD2 aligns across 10 bases. CDR1 is MDHEN and CDR2 is SYDVKM in the germline V gene. The trim removed 7 bases at V and 0 bases at J, leaving 6 bases unmatched. This CDR3 has 16 amino acids. The CDR3 bases are TGTGCCAGCAAAAGCGGGAGGGCAAGCTCCTACAATGAGCAGTTCTTC. Amino acid sequence: CASKSGRASSYNEQFF.

This clone was observed a few times. The chain couples TRBV19 to TRBJ1-1; D call uncertain. Germline CDR1 LNHDA, CDR2 SQIVND (reference sequence). This CDR3 has 13 residues. V lost 1 base to trimming and J lost 0 bases, with 3 bases between them. CDR3 bases: TGTGCCAGTAGTATAGCCATGAACACTGAAGCTTTCTTT. Its translation: CASSIAMNTEAFF.

The chain combines TRBV28 with TRBJ2-1; 12 nucleotides agree with TRBD2. V was clipped by 5 bases and J by 2 bases; unmatched bases: 1. Germline V gene data show CDR1 as MDHEN and CDR2 as SYDVKM. CDR3 size: 15 residues. This chain's CDR3 is CASSLAGGAYNEQFF. The DNA for the CDR3 is TGTGCCAGCAGTCTAGCGGGAGGGGCCTACAATGAGCAGTTCTTC.

This chain links TRBV4-3 with TRBJ2-2; D unclear. CDR3 length: 15 residues. Germline values: CDR1 LGHNA, CDR2 YSLEER. Trimming removed 1 base from V and 2 bases from J, with 8 bases in between. CDR3 region: CASSQGRVNTGELFF. CDR3 nucleotides: TGCGCCAGCAGCCAAGGCCGGGTTAACACCGGGGAGCTGTTTTTT.

The chain combines TRBV7-6 with TRBJ2-7, with D hard to call. The V gene lost 1 base and the J gene lost 6 bases, with 19 bases spanning the gap. CDR3 length: 16 residues. CDR1 is SGHVS, CDR2 FNYEAQ, per germline. The CDR3 sequence is CASSLGQWRSRTEQYF. CDR3 sequence (DNA): TGTGCCAGCAGCTTAGGTCAATGGCGGTCCAGAACCGAGCAGTACTTC. Supplemented by reference TRBV7-6 and TRBJ2-7, the full variable domain reads GAGVSQSPRYKVTKRGQDVALRCDPISGHVSLYWYRQALGQGPEFLTYFNYEAQQDKSGLPNDRFSAERPEGSISTLTIQRTEQRDSAMYRCASSLGQWRSRTEQYFGPGTRLTVT.

This clone turned up a few times. The same CDR3 is also encoded by other DNA sequences in this sample. J is TRBJ2-7 and V is TRBV28; 8 bases match TRBD2. After removal of 2 bases from V and 2 bases from J, the junction contained 2 bases not matched to a gene. The CDR3 is made up of 14 amino acids. Germline assignment: CDR1 MDHEN and CDR2 SYDVKM. CDR3 loop: CASSLEAGAYEQYF. DNA of the CDR3: TGTGCCAGCAGTTTAGAAGCGGGGGCCTACGAGCAGTACTTC.

The rearrangement uses TRBV7-9 and TRBJ2-7, with 8 bases lining up with TRBD1. V shed 2 bases and J 2 bases; nucleotides not matched to a gene: 11. This CDR3 contains 17 residues. Looked up from germline, CDR1 is SEHNR and CDR2 is FQNEAQ (reference sequence). CDR3 bases: TGTGCCAGCAGCTTAACCGGCGGAGGGACAGGAGCCTACGAGCAGTACTTC. This codes for CASSLTGGGTGAYEQYF.

The gene calls are TRBV27 and TRBJ1-5, with D possibly TRBD1 on 5 matching bases. The germline gives CDR1 MNHEY, CDR2 SMNVEV (reference sequence). V was shortened by 3 bases and J by 1 base, with 7 bases between the two germline ends. The CDR3 runs 14 residues. The CDR3 reads CASSFRQSNQPQHF. DNA of the CDR3: TGTGCCAGCAGTTTCCGACAGAGCAATCAGCCCCAGCATTTT.

This clone appeared a single time. This chain links TRBV9 with TRBJ2-1; 9 bases fit TRBD2. CDR1 and CDR2 from the germline V gene are SGDLS and YYNGEE. Unmatched junction bases numbered 7, after V lost 0 bases and J lost 6 bases. CDR3 size: 16 residues. CDR3 coding DNA: TGTGCCAGCAGCGTAGGATCTAGCGGGACCACCAATGAGCAGTTCTTC. Translated: CASSVGSSGTTNEQFF.

V usage is TRBV5-1 and J usage is TRBJ2-1; 10 nucleotides line up with TRBD2. Trimming cost V 0 bases and J 7 bases; bases outside gene matches: 10. Germline V CDR1 and CDR2: SGHRS, YFSETQ. This CDR3 has 17 residues. The CDR3: CASSLVTPSGSRNEQFF. The CDR3 DNA sequence: TGCGCCAGCAGCTTGGTCACGCCTAGCGGGAGTAGGAATGAGCAGTTCTTC.

The chain carries TRBV12-3 or TRBV12-4 and TRBJ1-2; D unresolved. The CDR3 is 13 amino acids. V was clipped by 5 bases and J by 6 bases, with 13 bases between them. CDR3 coding DNA: TGTGCCAGCAGTGAGGGAATTGGGCATGGCTACACCTTC. It is translated as CASSEGIGHGYTF.

This clone was detected a few times. The V and J genes are TRBV5-1 and TRBJ2-1; TRBD1 matches 9 bases. This CDR3 is built from 15 residues. The junction had 6 bases not matched to a gene; V was cut back by 2 bases and J by 6 bases. Germline CDR1 is SGHRS and CDR2 is YFSETQ. CDR3 bases: TGCGCCAGCAGCTTATGGACAGGGGTCTCCAATGAGCAGTTCTTC. Residues: CASSLWTGVSNEQFF. Full variable domain (outside the CDR3, taken from reference TRBV5-1 and TRBJ2-1): KAGVTQTPRYLIKTRGQQVTLSCSPISGHRSVSWYQQTPGQGLQFLFEYFSETQRNKGNFPGRFSGRQFSNSRSEMNVSTLELGDSALYLCASSLWTGVSNEQFFGPGTRLTVL.

The chain recombines TRBV24-1 with TRBJ1-5; no reliable D call. CDR3 length equals 15 residues. The germline CDR1 and CDR2 sequences are KGHDR and SFDVKD. V lost 4 bases and J lost 3, with 12 bases in between. For the CDR3, the DNA is TGTGCCACCAGTGACCCACGGAGGGTCAATCAGCCCCAGCATTTT. Translating it yields CATSDPRRVNQPQHF.

The chain employs TRBV28 and TRBJ2-1; D is possibly TRBD1 (5 bases). Germline CDR1 and CDR2: MDHEN and SYDVKM. CDR3 length equals 17 residues. V dropped 1 base and J dropped 3 bases, with 16 bases sitting between them. CDR3 coding DNA: TGTGCCAGCAGTTTATTTTCGGGCAGGGCGTACTACAATGAGCAGTTCTTC. Amino acids: CASSLFSGRAYYNEQFF.

The CDR3 nucleotides read TGTGCCAGCACGGGGTTCACAGATACGCAGTATTTT. It yields the protein CASTGFTDTQYF. The gene calls are TRBV6-5 and TRBJ2-3, with D tentatively TRBD2 (5 bases). The CDR3 is made up of 12 amino acids. The V gene's germline CDR1 is MNHEY and CDR2 SVGAGI. V gave up 7 bases and J gave up 2 bases, with 7 bases separating them.

The chain links TRBV25-1 to TRBJ2-5; 10 bases line up with TRBD2. The CDR3 is 15 amino acids. V dropped 2 bases and J dropped 4; count of bases not matched to a gene: 4. Germline V gives CDR1 MGHDK, CDR2 SYGVNS. CDR3 nucleotides: TGTGCCAGCAGTGAACCAGGACTAGCGGTAGAGACCCAGTACTTC. Translation: CASSEPGLAVETQYF.

The gene calls are TRBV10-3 and TRBJ2-7; 8 nucleotides match TRBD1. V trimming: 2 bases; J trimming: 4 bases; junction bases outside the gene matches: 7. From germline, CDR1 is ENHRY and CDR2 SYGVKD. This CDR3 spans 15 amino acids. The CDR3 bases are TGTGCCATCAGTGAGAGGGACAGGCATCTATACGAGCAGTACTTC. The encoded protein is CAISERDRHLYEQYF.